A single sample gave rise to the 10 T cell receptor beta chains below, sequenced in a study of shared clonotypes between healthy human individuals. Here immunoSEQ multiplex PCR was the method, and the copy in TCRdb shows in-frame clones only, minus some. The repertoire holds some 1.1 million clones, with roughly 77% as singletons. Sequencing used memory CD4+ T cells from PBMCs. As for subset: CD45RA-negative fraction. The receptor source for this set is a man in his late teens or twenties in good health. Some clones in this sample may be carry-over from other donors' samples.

The gene calls are TRBV9 and TRBJ2-2, with no clear D. The V gene's germline CDR1 is SGDLS and CDR2 YYNGEE. The germline V and J ends were trimmed by 3 bases and 3 bases, with 12 bases remaining between them. The CDR3 covers 15 residues. DNA of the CDR3: TGTGCCAGCAGCGCCTCCGATGGCTACACCGGGGAGCTGTTTTTT. This translates into CASSASDGYTGELFF.

This clone turned up a few times. The rearrangement uses TRBV13 and TRBJ2-7; a possible D gene is TRBD2 (5 bases). Germline CDR1 reads PRHDT; CDR2 reads FYEKMQ (reference sequence). V was trimmed by 5 bases and J by 0 bases, leaving 23 bases between them. This CDR3 contains 18 residues. Here the CDR3 reads CASSGRSSTGLLSYEQYF. CDR3 DNA sequence: TGTGCCAGCAGCGGAAGGAGCTCTACGGGATTACTCTCCTACGAGCAGTACTTC. Based on the CDR3 plus reference TRBV13 and TRBJ2-7, the full variable domain is AAGVIQSPRHLIKEKRETATLKCYPIPRHDTVYWYQQGPGQDPQFLISFYEKMQSDKGSIPDRFSAQQFSDYHSELNMSSLELGDSALYFCASSGRSSTGLLSYEQYFGPGTRLTVT.

This sequence joins TRBV7-9 and TRBJ2-2; 11 bases are a match to TRBD2. Per the germline V gene, CDR1 is SEHNR and CDR2 is FQNEAQ (reference sequence). V was pared by 5 bases and J by 5 bases, with 13 bases of the junction left unmatched. The CDR3 sequence is 18 residues long. In DNA, the CDR3 is TGTGCCAGCAGCCTACGCGGCCTAGCGGGAGGCGGAACCGGGGAGCTGTTTTTT. It codes for CASSLRGLAGGGTGELFF.

The chain employs TRBV15 and TRBJ1-5; the D gene is possibly TRBD1 (5 bases). Germline V lookup: CDR1 LNHNV, CDR2 YYDKDF (reference sequence). Trimming took 0 bases from V and 2 from J, leaving 14 bases between them. The CDR3 spans 17 residues. The CDR3 sequence is CATSRDLTAPGNQPQHF. DNA for the CDR3: TGTGCCACCAGCAGAGATCTGACAGCCCCTGGCAATCAGCCCCAGCATTTT.

This chain uses TRBV2 with TRBJ2-3; D is perhaps TRBD2 (5 bases). Germline V gene sequence: CDR1 SNHLY, CDR2 FYNNEI. V lost 9 bases and J 4 bases, leaving 8 bases between the germline ends. There are 11 residues in the CDR3. The CDR3 loop reads CASEGADTQYF. Here the CDR3 DNA reads TGTGCCAGTGAGGGTGCAGATACGCAGTATTTT.

In this sample, this clone turned up a few times. A much larger clone sits a single nucleotide away, making a read error possible. The V and J genes are TRBV7-3 and TRBJ1-3; D possibly corresponds to TRBD1 (5 bases). The germline V and J ends were trimmed by 2 bases and 0 bases, with 5 bases remaining between them. The CDR3 covers 14 residues. CDR1 is SGHTA and CDR2 is FQGTGA in the germline V gene. The CDR3 bases are TGTGCCAGCAGCTTAGACAGCTCTGGAAACACCATATATTTT. Translated: CASSLDSSGNTIYF.

The chain employs TRBV11-1 and TRBJ2-5; D tentatively fits TRBD1 or TRBD2 (5 bases each). Germline V gene sequence: CDR1 SGHAT, CDR2 FQDESV (reference sequence). The CDR3 is made up of 15 amino acids. V was clipped by 5 bases and J by 3 bases, with 16 bases between them. CDR3 amino acids: CASSPWGRPEETQYF. DNA of the CDR3: TGTGCCAGCAGCCCCTGGGGACGGCCTGAAGAGACCCAGTACTTC.

V usage is TRBV28 and J usage is TRBJ2-1; no reliable D call. Germline V gene sequence: CDR1 MDHEN, CDR2 SYDVKM. V lost 5 bases to trimming and J lost 7 bases, with 18 bases between them. The CDR3 runs 15 residues. The CDR3: CASSQRSLPRNEQFF. CDR3 coding DNA: TGTGCCAGCAGTCAAAGATCCCTCCCGCGGAATGAGCAGTTCTTC.

This clone was seen just once. The genes are TRBV7-6 and TRBJ2-5; D tentatively fits TRBD1 or TRBD2 (5 bases each). CDR3 length: 16 amino acids. CDR1 SGHVS and CDR2 FNYEAQ come from the germline V gene. V shed 5 bases and J shed 1 base, with 17 bases lying between them. In DNA form, the CDR3 reads TGTGCCAGCAGCCTCGGGGCAGGACGGACCCAAGAGACCCAGTACTTC. It specifies CASSLGAGRTQETQYF.

This chain joins TRBV7-2 and TRBJ2-7, with 12 bases identical to TRBD2. There are 15 residues in the CDR3. J was trimmed by 5 bases and V by 4 bases; bases with no gene match: 6. CDR1 and CDR2 (germline): SGHTA, FQGNSA. Here the CDR3 DNA reads TGTGCCAGCAGCTCGTCTAGCGGGAGGGCCAACGAGCAGTACTTC. It is translated as CASSSSSGRANEQYF.